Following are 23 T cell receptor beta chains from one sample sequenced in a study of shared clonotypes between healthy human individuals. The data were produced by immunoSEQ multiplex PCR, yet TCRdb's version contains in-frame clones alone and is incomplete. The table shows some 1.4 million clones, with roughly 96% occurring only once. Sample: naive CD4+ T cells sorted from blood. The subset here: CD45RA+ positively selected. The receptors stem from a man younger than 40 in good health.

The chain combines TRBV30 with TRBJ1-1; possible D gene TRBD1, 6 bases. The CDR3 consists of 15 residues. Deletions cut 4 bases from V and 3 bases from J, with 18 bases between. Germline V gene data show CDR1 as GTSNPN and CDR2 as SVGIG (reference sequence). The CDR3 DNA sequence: TGTGCCTGGACCAGAACAGGGAGGCGGGACACTGAAGCTTTCTTT. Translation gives CAWTRTGRRDTEAFF.

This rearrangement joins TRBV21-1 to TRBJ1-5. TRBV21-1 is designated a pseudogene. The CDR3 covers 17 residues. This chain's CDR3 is CASSSKLTKRGNQPQHF. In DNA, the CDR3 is TGTGCCAGCAGCTCAAAGTTGACGAAACGGGGCAATCAGCCCCAGCATTTT.

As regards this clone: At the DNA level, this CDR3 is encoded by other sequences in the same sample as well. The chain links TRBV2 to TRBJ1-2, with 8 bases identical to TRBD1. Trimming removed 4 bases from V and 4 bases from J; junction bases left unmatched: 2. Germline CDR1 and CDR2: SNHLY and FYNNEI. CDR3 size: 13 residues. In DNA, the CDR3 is TGTGCCAGCAGTGCAGGGGGCAGCTATGGCTACACCTTC. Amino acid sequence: CASSAGGSYGYTF.

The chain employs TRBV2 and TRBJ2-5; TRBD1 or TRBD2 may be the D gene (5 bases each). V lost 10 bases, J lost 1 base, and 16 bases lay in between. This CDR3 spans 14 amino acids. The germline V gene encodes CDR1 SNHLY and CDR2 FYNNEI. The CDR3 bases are TGTGCCACCGACCGGACTGGGACCCAAGAGACCCAGTACTTC. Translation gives CATDRTGTQETQYF. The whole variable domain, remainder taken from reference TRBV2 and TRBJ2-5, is EPEVTQTPSHQVTQMGQEVILRCVPISNHLYFYWYRQILGQKVEFLVSFYNNEISEKSEIFDDQFSVERPDGSNFTLKIRSTKLEDSAMYFCATDRTGTQETQYFGPGTRLLVL.

Here the CDR3 reads CASSLTQGSYEQYF. CDR3 nucleotide sequence: TGTGCCAGCAGCTTAACGCAGGGCTCCTACGAGCAGTACTTC. This sequence joins TRBV7-9 and TRBJ2-7; tentatively, D is TRBD1 (5 bases). The CDR3 has 14 residues. Germline lookup yields CDR1 SEHNR and CDR2 FQNEAQ (reference sequence). With 2 bases removed from V and 0 bases from J, the gap between germline ends came to 8 bases.

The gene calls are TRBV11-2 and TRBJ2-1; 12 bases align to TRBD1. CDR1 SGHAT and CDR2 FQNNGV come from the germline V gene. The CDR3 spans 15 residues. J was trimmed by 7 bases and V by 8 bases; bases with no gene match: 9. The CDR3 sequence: CASETGTGGLNEQFF. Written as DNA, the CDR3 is TGTGCCAGCGAAACCGGGACAGGGGGCCTAAATGAGCAGTTCTTC.

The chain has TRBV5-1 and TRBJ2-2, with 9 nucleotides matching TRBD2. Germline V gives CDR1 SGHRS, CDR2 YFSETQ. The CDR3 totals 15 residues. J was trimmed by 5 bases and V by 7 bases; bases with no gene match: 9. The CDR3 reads CASRLSGSDTGELFF. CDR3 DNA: TGCGCCAGCCGCCTTAGCGGGAGCGATACCGGGGAGCTGTTTTTT.

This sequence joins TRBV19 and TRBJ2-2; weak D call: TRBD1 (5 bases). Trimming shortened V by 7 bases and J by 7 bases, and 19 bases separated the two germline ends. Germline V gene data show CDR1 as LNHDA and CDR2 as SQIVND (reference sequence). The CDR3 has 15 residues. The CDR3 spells CASIAREGLSGELFF. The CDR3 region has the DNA TGTGCCAGTATCGCCAGGGAAGGGCTGAGCGGGGAGCTGTTTTTT. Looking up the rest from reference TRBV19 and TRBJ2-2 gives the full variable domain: DGGITQSPKYLFRKEGQNVTLSCEQNLNHDAMYWYRQDPGQGLRLIYYSQIVNDFQKGDIAEGYSVSREKKESFPLTVTSAQKNPTAFYLCASIAREGLSGELFFGEGSRLTVL.

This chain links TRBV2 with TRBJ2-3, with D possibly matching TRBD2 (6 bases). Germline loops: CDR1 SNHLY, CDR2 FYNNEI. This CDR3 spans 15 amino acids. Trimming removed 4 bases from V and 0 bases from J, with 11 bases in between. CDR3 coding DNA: TGTGCCAGCAGTGTAGGCGGGATAAGCACAGATACGCAGTATTTT. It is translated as CASSVGGISTDTQYF.

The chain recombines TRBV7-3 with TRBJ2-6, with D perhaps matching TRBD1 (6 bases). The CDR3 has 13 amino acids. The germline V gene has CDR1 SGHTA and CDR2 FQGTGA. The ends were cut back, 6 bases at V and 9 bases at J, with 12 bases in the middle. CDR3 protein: CASRSDRFNVLTF. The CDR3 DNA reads TGTGCCAGCAGGTCAGACAGGTTCAACGTCCTGACTTTC.

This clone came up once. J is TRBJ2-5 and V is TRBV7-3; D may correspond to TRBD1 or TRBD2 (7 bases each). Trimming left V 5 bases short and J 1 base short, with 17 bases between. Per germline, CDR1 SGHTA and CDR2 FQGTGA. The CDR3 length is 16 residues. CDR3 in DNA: TGTGCCAGCAGCCCAATCGGGGGGACAGTCCAAGAGACCCAGTACTTC. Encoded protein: CASSPIGGTVQETQYF.

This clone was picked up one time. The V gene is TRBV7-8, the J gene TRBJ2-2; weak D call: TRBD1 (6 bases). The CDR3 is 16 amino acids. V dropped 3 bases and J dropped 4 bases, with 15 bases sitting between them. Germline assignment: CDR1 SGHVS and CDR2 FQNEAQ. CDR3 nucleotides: TGTGCCAGCAGCTTGGGGAAAACAGGGATCACCGGGGAGCTGTTTTTT. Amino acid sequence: CASSLGKTGITGELFF.

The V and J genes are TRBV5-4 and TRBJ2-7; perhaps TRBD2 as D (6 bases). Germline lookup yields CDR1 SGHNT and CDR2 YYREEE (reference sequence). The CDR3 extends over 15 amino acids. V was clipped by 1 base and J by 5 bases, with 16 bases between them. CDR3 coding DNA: TGTGCCAGCAGCTTGAGTGCGGTGGAGGGGAACGAGCAGTACTTC. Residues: CASSLSAVEGNEQYF.

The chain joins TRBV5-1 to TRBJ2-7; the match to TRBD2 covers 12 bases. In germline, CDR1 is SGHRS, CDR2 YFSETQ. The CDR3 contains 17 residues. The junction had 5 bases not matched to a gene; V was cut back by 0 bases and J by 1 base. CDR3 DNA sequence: TGCGCCAGCAGCTTGGGACTAGCGGGAGCCCTTTCCTACGAGCAGTACTTC. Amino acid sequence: CASSLGLAGALSYEQYF.

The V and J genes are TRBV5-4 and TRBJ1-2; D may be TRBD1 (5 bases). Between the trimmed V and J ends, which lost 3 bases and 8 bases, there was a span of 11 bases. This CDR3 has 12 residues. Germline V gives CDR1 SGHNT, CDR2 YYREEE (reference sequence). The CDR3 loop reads CASSSVRDGYTF. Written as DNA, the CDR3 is TGTGCCAGCAGCTCAGTCAGGGACGGCTACACCTTC.

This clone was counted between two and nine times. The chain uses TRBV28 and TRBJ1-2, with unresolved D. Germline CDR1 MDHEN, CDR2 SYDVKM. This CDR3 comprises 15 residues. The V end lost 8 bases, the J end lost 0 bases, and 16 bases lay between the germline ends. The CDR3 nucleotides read TGTGCCAGCGCTTACCCGGCCGCAGCTAACTATGGCTACACCTTC. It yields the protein CASAYPAAANYGYTF.

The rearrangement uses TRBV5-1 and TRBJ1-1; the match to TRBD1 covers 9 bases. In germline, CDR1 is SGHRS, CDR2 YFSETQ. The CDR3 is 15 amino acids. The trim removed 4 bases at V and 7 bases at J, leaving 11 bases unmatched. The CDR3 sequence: CASSATGQGIGEAFF. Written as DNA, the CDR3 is TGCGCCAGCAGCGCCACGGGACAGGGAATTGGTGAAGCTTTCTTT.

As DNA, the CDR3 is TGTGCCAGCAGCTACCCCGGACTAGCGGGAGGAGATACGCAGTATTTT. It specifies CASSYPGLAGGDTQYF. The V and J genes are TRBV13 and TRBJ2-3; 14 bases agree with TRBD2. CDR1 and CDR2 from the germline V gene are PRHDT and FYEKMQ (reference sequence). The V and J ends lost 4 bases and 5 bases, in that order; junction bases with no gene match: 5. The CDR3 sequence is 16 residues long.

CDR3 bases: TGTGCCAGCAGCTTATGGCAGGGCTCCTACAATGAGCAGTTCTTC. This gives the protein CASSLWQGSYNEQFF. This rearrangement joins TRBV7-8 to TRBJ2-1, with D perhaps matching TRBD1 (5 bases). The CDR3 spans 15 residues. V lost 2 bases and J 0 bases, leaving 8 bases between the germline ends. Looked up from germline, CDR1 is SGHVS and CDR2 is FQNEAQ.

The CDR3 protein is CASSSNLYYEQYF. DNA of the CDR3: TGTGCCAGCTCATCGAACCTATATTACGAGCAGTACTTC. This chain joins TRBV18 and TRBJ2-7; D gene uncertain. The CDR3 is made up of 13 amino acids. Germline V CDR1 and CDR2: KGHSH, LQKENI. V lost 5 bases and J 4 bases, leaving 12 bases between the germline ends.

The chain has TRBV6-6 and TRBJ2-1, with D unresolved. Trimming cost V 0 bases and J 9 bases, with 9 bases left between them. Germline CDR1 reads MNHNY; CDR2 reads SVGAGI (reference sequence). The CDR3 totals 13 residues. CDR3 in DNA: TGTGCCAGCAGTTACTCCGTCTGGGTTGAGCAGTTCTTC. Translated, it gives CASSYSVWVEQFF.

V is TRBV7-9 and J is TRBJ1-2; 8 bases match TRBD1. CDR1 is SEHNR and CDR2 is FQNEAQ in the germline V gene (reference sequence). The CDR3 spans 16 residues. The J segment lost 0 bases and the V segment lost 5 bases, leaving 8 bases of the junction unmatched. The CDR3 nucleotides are TGTGCCAGCAGCCTAAGACAGGGGCCTGCTAACTATGGCTACACCTTC. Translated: CASSLRQGPANYGYTF.

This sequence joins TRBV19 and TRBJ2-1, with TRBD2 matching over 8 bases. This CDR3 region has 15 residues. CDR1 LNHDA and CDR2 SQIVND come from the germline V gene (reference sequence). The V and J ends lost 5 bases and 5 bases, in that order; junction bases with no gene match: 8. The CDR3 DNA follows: TGTGCCAGTAGTTTTTCGGGAGGGCGCCACAATGAGCAGTTCTTC. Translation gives CASSFSGGRHNEQFF.